A selection of T cell receptor beta chains follows, all from one sample in a study of a mutant IDH1 vaccine in newly diagnosed glioma. For these receptors, no antigen is known. Clones were read by immunoSEQ multiplex PCR, and TCRdb kept only the in-frame ones, dropping some. The sample has 40,000 or so clones; around 82% are singletons. The source was PBMCs, collected from a glioma patient whose treatment included an IDH1 peptide vaccine. Source of these receptors: a man between 40 and 49 years old with glioma. Each CDR3 is given with its conserved first and last residue.

>TRBV11-1|TRBJ2-5
CASSERVSRKQETQYF
>TRBV9|TRBJ2-5
CASSVVAGAETQYF
>TRBV29-1|TRBJ1-2
CSTGRVDGYTF
>TRBV25-1|TRBJ1-2
CASSEQGANGYTF
>TRBV27|TRBJ2-1
CASSLSAYNEQFF
>TRBV5-6|TRBJ1-2
CASSLMLLQGRGYTF
>TRBV5-6|TRBJ2-2
CASSFGHSGELFF
>TRBV5-1|TRBJ1-5
CASSLSPQPNQPQHF
>TRBV2|TRBJ1-4
CASRGGEKLFF
>TRBV2|TRBJ1-3
CASFSTGSSGNTIYF
>TRBV4-1|TRBJ2-3
CASSPPALPDTQYF
>TRBV5-1|TRBJ2-7
CASSLGPGDRTYEQYF
>TRBV5-1|TRBJ1-2
CASSLVNRANYGYTF
>TRBV5-6|TRBJ2-7
CASSRSGTYEQYF
>TRBV5-1|TRBJ2-7
CASSTTGGKTYEQYF
>TRBV9|TRBJ2-5
CASSVGSSRETQYF
>TRBV5-4|TRBJ2-7
CASSPLDRGTGEQYF
>TRBV10-3|TRBJ2-2
CAISESQGQAENTGELFF
>TRBV6-1|TRBJ2-7
CASMGTAPYEQYF
>TRBV5-1|TRBJ1-5
CASSLGQSNQPQHF
>TRBV6-1|TRBJ2-2
CASSERGRPITGELFF
>TRBV7-2|TRBJ1-2
CVSSLVGTGTGHYGYTF
>TRBV6-6|TRBJ1-2
CASTSTAQSYGYTF
>TRBV7-9|TRBJ1-3
CASSPDSLGNTIYF
>TRBV5-6|TRBJ2-3
CASSPGLTTEDTQYF
>TRBV28|TRBJ1-2
CASTYQGGGYTF
>TRBV7-6|TRBJ1-6
CASSKDRALGSPLHF
>TRBV29-1|TRBJ1-1
CSVEGAVNTEAFF
>TRBV6-5|TRBJ1-1
CASSSLDKRANTEAFF
>TRBV29-1|TRBJ2-3
CSVGTGVTDTQYF
>TRBV6-5|TRBJ1-2
CASSYSRTGGGYGYTF
>TRBV15|TRBJ2-3
CATSRVGSDTQYF
>TRBV10-1|TRBJ1-1
CASSELEEGEAFF
>TRBV5-4|TRBJ2-7
CASSLQGSYEQYF
>TRBV6-1|TRBJ2-3
CASSEAMGGGTDTQYF
>TRBV7-2|TRBJ2-5
CASSLRPAGGPGETQYF
>TRBV7-2|TRBJ1-1
CASSRQGNTEAFF
>TRBV7-9|TRBJ2-3
CASSFRGSTDTQYF
>TRBV9|TRBJ1-4
CASSSSGGEKLFF
>TRBV10-3|TRBJ2-3
CAISELRLADTQYF
>TRBV5-4|TRBJ2-3
CASSSQRASSTDTQYF
>TRBV15|TRBJ1-1
CATSKKGGTEAFF
>TRBV19|TRBJ2-1
CASSIGREVYNEQFF
>TRBV4-1|TRBJ2-2
CASSQELVPGELFF
>TRBV6-1|TRBJ2-1
CASRTDSSYNEQFF
>TRBV4-2|TRBJ2-4
CASSHNLAGGLQYF
>TRBV10-1|TRBJ1-1
CASSVDPNTEAFF
>TRBV5-6|TRBJ2-7
CASSLGGGLTYEQYF
>TRBV11-3|TRBJ1-1
CASSLDDQNTEAFF
>TRBV2|TRBJ2-3
CASTRGTSDADTQYF
>TRBV5-1|TRBJ2-5
CASSPRAPETQYF